Following are 18 T cell receptor beta chains from one sample sequenced in a study of graft-versus-host responses after intestinal transplantation. Investigators plated around 200,000 CFSE-labeled responder cells together with around 200,000 irradiated stimulator cells labeled with violet dye. Libraries were prepared by immunoSEQ multiplex PCR; TCRdb keeps only in-frame clonotypes and omits some of them. The sample holds 5,000 to 6,500 clones, 33% seen once. The material was alloreactive CD8+ T cells from a mixed lymphocyte reaction culture, obtained before intestinal transplant. Sample subset: CFSE-low proliferating T cells sorted from roughly six-day pre-transplant mixed lymphocyte reaction (GvH or HvG direction). All receptors derive from a human patient who received an intestinal transplant.

This clone is medium-sized in the sample. The chain couples TRBV5-1 to TRBJ2-2; the match to TRBD2 covers 9 bases. CDR1 is SGHRS, CDR2 YFSETQ, per germline. The V and J ends lost 8 bases and 6 bases, in that order; junction bases with no gene match: 11. The CDR3 loop spans 15 amino acids. CDR3 DNA: TGCGCCAGTCGGTGGGGGACTAGCTTTGCCGGGGAGCTGTTTTTT. It codes for CASRWGTSFAGELFF.

This clone is large in the sample. This chain links TRBV29-1 with TRBJ1-2, with a weak D call TRBD1 (6 bases). The CDR3 is 13 amino acids. Trimming cost V 2 bases and J 6 bases, with 13 bases left between them. Germline values: CDR1 SQVTM, CDR2 ANQGSEA. DNA for the CDR3: TGCAGCGTTGAACTGCCAGGGGTGAATGGCTACACCTTC. It yields the protein CSVELPGVNGYTF.

This clone was picked up a small number of times. The genes are TRBV4-2 and TRBJ2-1; D unresolved. The CDR3 extends over 12 amino acids. Germline loops: CDR1 LGHNA, CDR2 YNFKEQ. V gave up 8 bases and J gave up 2 bases, with 7 bases separating them. The CDR3 DNA follows: TGTGCCAGCCAAGAGCCCTACAATGAGCAGTTCTTC. Its translation is CASQEPYNEQFF.

This clone was seen a handful of times. This chain joins TRBV4-1 and TRBJ2-2; 7 bases match TRBD2. The CDR3 extends over 16 amino acids. V shed 0 bases and J 1 base; nucleotides not matched to a gene: 2. From germline, CDR1 is MGHRA and CDR2 YSYEKL. The CDR3 DNA reads as TGCGCCAGCAGCCAAGATGAGCGGGGGAACACCGGGGAGCTGTTTTTT. It specifies CASSQDERGNTGELFF.

The table lists this clone with a few counts. The rearrangement uses TRBV12-5 and TRBJ2-5; the match to TRBD1 covers 7 bases. Germline loops: CDR1 LGHNT, CDR2 FRNRAP. Losses at the gene ends were 2 bases for V and 2 bases for J; bases not matched to a gene: 5. The length of the CDR3 is 15 residues. As DNA, the CDR3 is TGTGCTAGTGGTTTGCCCCGACAGGGTCAAGAGACCCAGTACTTC. Residues: CASGLPRQGQETQYF.

This clone was counted only a few times. This chain links TRBV30 with TRBJ2-7; 9 bases line up with TRBD1. From germline, CDR1 is GTSNPN and CDR2 SVGIG (reference sequence). CDR3 length equals 13 residues. J gave up 5 bases and V 5 bases, and 7 bases lay outside the gene matches. Here the CDR3 reads CAWASGQGDEQYF. Written as DNA, the CDR3 is TGTGCCTGGGCCTCGGGACAGGGTGACGAGCAGTACTTC.

This clone was detected only a few times. V and J are TRBV5-4 and TRBJ1-2, with 7 bases lining up with TRBD1. Losses at the gene ends were 2 bases for V and 4 bases for J; bases not matched to a gene: 8. The V gene's germline CDR1 is SGHNT and CDR2 YYREEE (reference sequence). CDR3 length: 15 amino acids. The CDR3 loop reads CASSFWDSIFYGYTF. CDR3 nucleotides: TGTGCCAGCAGCTTCTGGGACAGTATATTCTATGGCTACACCTTC.

This rearrangement joins TRBV9 to TRBJ1-3, with TRBD1 matching 9 bases. This CDR3 spans 16 amino acids. Germline V gives CDR1 SGDLS, CDR2 YYNGEE. After removal of 3 bases from V and 4 bases from J, the junction contained 8 bases not matched to a gene. The CDR3 bases are TGTGCCAGCAGCGCGACAACAGGGGGCGAAGGAAACACCATATATTTT. Its translation: CASSATTGGEGNTIYF.

The chain links TRBV2 to TRBJ2-5; the D gene is possibly TRBD1 (7 bases). Germline assignment: CDR1 SNHLY and CDR2 FYNNEI. CDR3 length: 16 residues. The V and J ends lost 7 bases and 4 bases respectively, with 22 bases between them. The CDR3 DNA reads TGTGCCAGCACCTGGACAGGAGCCATCGGGGGAGAGACCCAGTACTTC. It translates to CASTWTGAIGGETQYF. The complete variable domain, with remaining parts taken from reference TRBV2 and TRBJ2-5, reads EPEVTQTPSHQVTQMGQEVILRCVPISNHLYFYWYRQILGQKVEFLVSFYNNEISEKSEIFDDQFSVERPDGSNFTLKIRSTKLEDSAMYFCASTWTGAIGGETQYFGPGTRLLVL.

A note on this clone: This sequence is one base from a far larger clone and is likely a read error. The J gene is TRBJ1-5, the V gene TRBV1. TRBV1 is an annotated pseudogene. The CDR3 is 16 residues long. The CDR3, as DNA: TGCACCAGCAGCCAGGAGCCGGGATTTAGCAATCAGCCCCAGCATTTT. It yields the protein CTSSQEPGFSNQPQHF.

The chain joins TRBV25-1 to TRBJ1-4; D gene unclear. Trimming took 2 bases from V and 7 from J, leaving 14 bases between them. Germline V CDR1 and CDR2: MGHDK, SYGVNS. This CDR3 has 15 residues. The chain's CDR3 is CASSEGTSGIEKLFF. The CDR3 DNA sequence: TGTGCCAGCAGTGAAGGTACTAGTGGGATTGAAAAACTGTTTTTT.

The V and J genes are TRBV27 and TRBJ2-7; 8 bases are shared with TRBD1. The CDR3 runs to 15 residues. The J segment lost 0 bases and the V segment lost 4 bases, leaving 5 bases of the junction unmatched. Germline V lookup: CDR1 MNHEY, CDR2 SMNVEV (reference sequence). The CDR3 protein is CASSCTGTGSYEQYF. The CDR3 DNA reads as TGTGCCAGCAGTTGTACCGGGACAGGCTCCTACGAGCAGTACTTC.

This clone was counted once. The chain links TRBV29-1 to TRBJ2-1; tentative D call: TRBD2 (5 bases). The CDR3 is 12 residues long. V was trimmed by 4 bases and J by 10 bases, leaving 14 bases between them. CDR1 is SQVTM and CDR2 is ANQGSEA in the germline V gene. The CDR3 region has the DNA TGCAGCGTTGTTGGATCCCGAGGGGAGCAGTTCTTC. Residues: CSVVGSRGEQFF.

The genes are TRBV5-6 and TRBJ2-7, with 11 bases fitting TRBD1. Germline V gene sequence: CDR1 SGHDT, CDR2 YYEEEE. The CDR3 is 14 amino acids. V gave up 4 bases and J gave up 5 bases; unmatched junction bases: 5. CDR3 nucleotides: TGTGCCAGCAGCCCCCGGACAGGGGGCAACGAGCAGTACTTC. Its translation is CASSPRTGGNEQYF. Together with reference TRBV5-6 and TRBJ2-7, the CDR3 gives the full variable domain: DAGVTQSPTHLIKTRGQQVTLRCSPKSGHDTVSWYQQALGQGPQFIFQYYEEEERQRGNFPDRFSGHQFPNYSSELNVNALLLGDSALYLCASSPRTGGNEQYFGPGTRLTVT.

By share of the sample, this clone is medium-sized (0.01 to 0.1%). The genes are TRBV19 and TRBJ1-5, with D possibly TRBD1 on 5 matching bases. Trimming removed 5 bases from V and 4 bases from J, with 9 bases in between. The CDR3 has 13 amino acids. CDR1 is LNHDA and CDR2 is SQIVND in the germline V gene (reference sequence). The CDR3 nucleotides are TGTGCCAGTAGTTGGGGCCCTAATCAGCCCCAGCATTTT. Translating gives CASSWGPNQPQHF. Looking up the rest from reference TRBV19 and TRBJ1-5 gives the full variable domain: DGGITQSPKYLFRKEGQNVTLSCEQNLNHDAMYWYRQDPGQGLRLIYYSQIVNDFQKGDIAEGYSVSREKKESFPLTVTSAQKNPTAFYLCASSWGPNQPQHFGDGTRLSIL.

V gene TRBV4-1 combines with J gene TRBJ1-5, with D possibly matching TRBD1 (5 bases). Per the germline V gene, CDR1 is MGHRA and CDR2 is YSYEKL. This CDR3 contains 16 residues. Trimming removed 1 base from V and 7 bases from J, with 17 bases in between. CDR3 in DNA: TGCGCCAGCAGCCAAGTGTGGGGCAGGGCCGGCCAGCCCCAGCATTTT. Its translation: CASSQVWGRAGQPQHF.

This chain uses TRBV7-9 with TRBJ2-2; maybe TRBD2 (6 bases). The CDR3 is 16 residues long. V shed 4 bases and J shed 1 base, with 13 bases lying between them. Per the germline V gene, CDR1 is SEHNR and CDR2 is FQNEAQ (reference sequence). The CDR3 protein is CASSYGLAVNTGELFF. The CDR3 nucleotides read TGTGCCAGCAGCTACGGTTTAGCGGTGAACACCGGGGAGCTGTTTTTT. The variable domain in full, completed from reference TRBV7-9 and TRBJ2-2, reads DTGVSQNPRHKITKRGQNVTFRCDPISEHNRLYWYRQTLGQGPEFLTYFQNEAQLEKSRLLSDRFSAERPKGSFSTLEIQRTEQGDSAMYLCASSYGLAVNTGELFFGEGSRLTVL.

The CDR3 here is CASSQGVTYEQYF. Here the CDR3 DNA reads TGTGCCAGTAGCCAAGGGGTAACCTACGAGCAGTACTTC. The chain recombines TRBV19 with TRBJ2-7; weak D call: TRBD1 (5 bases). V was pared by 6 bases and J by 2 bases, with 11 bases between. Germline CDR1 and CDR2: LNHDA and SQIVND (reference sequence). The CDR3 loop spans 13 amino acids.